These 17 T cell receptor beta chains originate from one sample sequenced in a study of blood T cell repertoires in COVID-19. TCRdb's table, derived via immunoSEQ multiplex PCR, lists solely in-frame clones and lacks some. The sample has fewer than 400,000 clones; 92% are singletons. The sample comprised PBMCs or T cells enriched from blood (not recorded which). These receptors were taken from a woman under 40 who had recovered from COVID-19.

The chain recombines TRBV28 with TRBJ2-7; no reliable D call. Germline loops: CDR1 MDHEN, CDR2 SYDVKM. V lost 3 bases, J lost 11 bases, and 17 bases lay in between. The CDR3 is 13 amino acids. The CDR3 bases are TGTGCCAGCAGTTTCCCGTCATTAGATAGCAAGTACTTC. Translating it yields CASSFPSLDSKYF.

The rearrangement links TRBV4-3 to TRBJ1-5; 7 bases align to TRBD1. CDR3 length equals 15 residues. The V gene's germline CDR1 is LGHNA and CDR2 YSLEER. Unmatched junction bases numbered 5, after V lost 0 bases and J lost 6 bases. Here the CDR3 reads CASSQETGSFQPQHF. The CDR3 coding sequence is TGCGCCAGCAGCCAAGAGACAGGGAGTTTTCAGCCCCAGCATTTT.

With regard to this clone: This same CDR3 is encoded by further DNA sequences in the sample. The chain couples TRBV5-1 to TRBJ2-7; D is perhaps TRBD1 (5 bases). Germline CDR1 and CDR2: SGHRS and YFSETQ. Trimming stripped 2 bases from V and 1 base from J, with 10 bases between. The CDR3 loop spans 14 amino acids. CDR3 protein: CASSLGDSSYEQYF. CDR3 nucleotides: TGCGCCAGCAGCTTAGGAGACAGTTCCTACGAGCAGTACTTC.

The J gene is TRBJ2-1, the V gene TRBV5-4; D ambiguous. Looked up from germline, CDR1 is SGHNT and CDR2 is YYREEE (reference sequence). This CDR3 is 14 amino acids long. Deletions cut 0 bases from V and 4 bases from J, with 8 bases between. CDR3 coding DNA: TGTGCCAGCAGCTTGGGCACTAATTACAATGAGCAGTTCTTC. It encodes CASSLGTNYNEQFF.

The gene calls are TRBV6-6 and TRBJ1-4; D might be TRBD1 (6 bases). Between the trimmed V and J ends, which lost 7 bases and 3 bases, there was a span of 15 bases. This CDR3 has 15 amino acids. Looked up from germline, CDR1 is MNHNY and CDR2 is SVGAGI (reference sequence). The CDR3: CASTSRGKANEKLFF. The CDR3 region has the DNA TGTGCCAGCACCTCGAGGGGGAAGGCTAATGAAAAACTGTTTTTT.

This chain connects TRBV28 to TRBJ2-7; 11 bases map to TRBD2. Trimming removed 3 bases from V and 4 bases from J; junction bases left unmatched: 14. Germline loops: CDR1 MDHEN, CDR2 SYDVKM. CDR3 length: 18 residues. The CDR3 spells CASSFPPGATSGVYEQYF. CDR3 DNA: TGTGCCAGCAGTTTCCCACCGGGGGCGACTAGCGGGGTATACGAGCAGTACTTC.

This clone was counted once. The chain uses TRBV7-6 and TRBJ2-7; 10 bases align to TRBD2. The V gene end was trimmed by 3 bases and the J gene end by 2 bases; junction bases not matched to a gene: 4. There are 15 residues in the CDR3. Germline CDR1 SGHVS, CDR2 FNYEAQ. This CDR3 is CASSFVAGGAYEQYF. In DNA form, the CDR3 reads TGTGCCAGCAGCTTTGTAGCGGGAGGCGCCTACGAGCAGTACTTC.

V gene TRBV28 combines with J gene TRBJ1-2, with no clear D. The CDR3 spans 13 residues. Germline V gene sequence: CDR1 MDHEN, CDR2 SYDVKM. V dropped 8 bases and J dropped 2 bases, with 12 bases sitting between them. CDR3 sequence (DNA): TGTGCCAGCCATCCCGGGGTCAACTATGGCTACACCTTC. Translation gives CASHPGVNYGYTF.

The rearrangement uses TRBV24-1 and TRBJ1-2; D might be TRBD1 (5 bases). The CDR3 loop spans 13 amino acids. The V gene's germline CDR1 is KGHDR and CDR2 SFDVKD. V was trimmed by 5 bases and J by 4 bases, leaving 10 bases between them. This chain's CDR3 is CATSGLGVYGYTF. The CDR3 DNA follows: TGTGCCACCAGTGGGCTAGGGGTCTATGGCTACACCTTC.

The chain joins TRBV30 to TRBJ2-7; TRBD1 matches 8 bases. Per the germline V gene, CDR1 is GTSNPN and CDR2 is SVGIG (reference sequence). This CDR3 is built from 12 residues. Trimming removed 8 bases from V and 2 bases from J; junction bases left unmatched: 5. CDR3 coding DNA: TGTGCCAGACAGGGGCCAACCTACGAGCAGTACTTC. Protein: CARQGPTYEQYF.

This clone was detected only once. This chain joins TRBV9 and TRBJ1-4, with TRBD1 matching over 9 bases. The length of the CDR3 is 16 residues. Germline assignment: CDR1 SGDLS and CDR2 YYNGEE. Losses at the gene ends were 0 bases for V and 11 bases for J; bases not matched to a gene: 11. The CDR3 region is CASSVGTGVPLEKLFF. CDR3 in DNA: TGTGCCAGCAGCGTAGGGACAGGGGTCCCTCTAGAGAAACTGTTTTTT.

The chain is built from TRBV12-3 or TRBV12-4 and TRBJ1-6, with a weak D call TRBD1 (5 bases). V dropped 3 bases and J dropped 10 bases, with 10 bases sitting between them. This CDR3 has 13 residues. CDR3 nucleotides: TGTGCCAGCAGTTTGCTTCAGGGATCACCCCTCCACTTT. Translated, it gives CASSLLQGSPLHF.

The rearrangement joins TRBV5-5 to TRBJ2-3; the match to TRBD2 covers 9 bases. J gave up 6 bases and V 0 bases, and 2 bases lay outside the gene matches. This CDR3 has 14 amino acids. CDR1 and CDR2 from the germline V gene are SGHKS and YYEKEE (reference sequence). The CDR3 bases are TGTGCCAGCAGCTTGGCTAGCGGGATGGATACGCAGTATTTT. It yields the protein CASSLASGMDTQYF.

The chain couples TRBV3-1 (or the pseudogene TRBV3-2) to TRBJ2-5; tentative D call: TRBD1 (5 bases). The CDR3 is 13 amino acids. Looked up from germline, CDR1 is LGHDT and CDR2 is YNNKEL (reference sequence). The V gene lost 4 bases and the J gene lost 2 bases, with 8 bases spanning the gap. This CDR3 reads CASSPTAQETQYF. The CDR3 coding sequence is TGTGCCAGCAGCCCGACAGCTCAAGAGACCCAGTACTTC.

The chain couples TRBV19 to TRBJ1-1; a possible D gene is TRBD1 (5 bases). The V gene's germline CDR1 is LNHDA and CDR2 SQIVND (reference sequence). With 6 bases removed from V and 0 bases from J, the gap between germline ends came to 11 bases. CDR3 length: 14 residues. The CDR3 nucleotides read TGTGCCAGTAGACCTGACAGTATGAACACTGAAGCTTTCTTT. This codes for CASRPDSMNTEAFF.

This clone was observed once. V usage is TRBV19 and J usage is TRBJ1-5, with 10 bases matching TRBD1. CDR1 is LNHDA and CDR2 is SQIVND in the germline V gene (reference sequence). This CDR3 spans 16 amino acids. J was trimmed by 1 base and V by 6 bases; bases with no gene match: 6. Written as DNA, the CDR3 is TGTGCCAGTAGCAGGACAGGGGGAACGAGCAATCAGCCCCAGCATTTT. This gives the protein CASSRTGGTSNQPQHF.

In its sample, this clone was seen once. The CDR3 nucleotides read TGTGCCAGTAAGAGAAACAGGGCACGAACTGAAGCTTTCTTT. Translation: CASKRNRARTEAFF. The chain employs TRBV19 and TRBJ1-1; D possibly corresponds to TRBD1 (6 bases). CDR3 length equals 14 residues. Germline lookup yields CDR1 LNHDA and CDR2 SQIVND (reference sequence). Trimming cost V 7 bases and J 5 bases, with 17 bases left between them. Full variable domain (outside the CDR3, taken from reference TRBV19 and TRBJ1-1): DGGITQSPKYLFRKEGQNVTLSCEQNLNHDAMYWYRQDPGQGLRLIYYSQIVNDFQKGDIAEGYSVSREKKESFPLTVTSAQKNPTAFYLCASKRNRARTEAFFGQGTRLTVV.